This T cell receptor (beta chain) was identified during a study of glioma-infiltrating T cells. Study findings and constraints: CDR3 overlap between tissue and blood was very small. Above-expected tissue-blood divergence occurred in all gliomas, most in low-grade ones.

TCR alpha and beta CDR3 regions were amplified from RNA using iRepertoire nested multiplex PCR. Input was 100-400 ng of tissue mRNA or PBMC total RNA. TCRdb ran MiXCR on the multiplex PCR reads and lists one entry per CDR3 protein. The sample yields 100,000 to 150,000 distinct CDR3 sequences, approximately 23% seen once. The CDR3 runs 14 residues. Trimming removed 0 bases at V and 5 bases at J, with 12 bases between. CDR1 is SGHKS, CDR2 YYEKEE, per germline (reference sequence). There are a few counts of this clonotype. Its cognate antigen is unknown. This clonotype was sampled from a human donor with low-grade glioma or glioblastoma, undergoing nonglioma brain surgery, or in good health (not recorded which). The rearrangement joins TRBV5-5 to TRBJ2-7, with D maybe TRBD1 (5 bases). Sequenced material: glioma tissue, nonneoplastic brain tissue, or PBMCs (not recorded which). CDR3 sequence reads: CASSLARVLNEQYF. CDR3 bases: TGTGCCAGCAGCTTGGCCAGGGTGTTGAACGAGCAGTACTTC.